The clone carrying this T cell receptor beta chain was observed a few times. Its target is unknown. This sample was taken from a study of response to subunit inactivated influenza vaccine. Study results and limitations: There was a suggestion from the authors that each seasonal influenza vaccination recruits few new T cells.

One entry per CDR3 protein results from TCRdb running MiXCR on the RT-PCR reads. This table has roughly 650,000 distinct CDR3 sequences, 15% to 17% appearing once. This CDR3 has 14 amino acids. The germline gives CDR1 SGHVS, CDR2 FQNEAQ. Germline trimming cut 1 base from V and 6 bases from J; bases unmatched to any gene: 2. J is TRBJ2-1 and V is TRBV7-8, with 8 positions matching TRBD2. This sample comprised PBMCs from blood, obtained about 13 days after vaccination. This receptor was obtained from a man aged 50 to 59 who received an inactivated influenza vaccine. As DNA, the CDR3 is TGTGCCAGCAGCTTAGAACTAGCGGCCAATGAGCAGTTCTTC. Protein sequence: CASSLELAANEQFF. The complete variable domain, with remaining parts taken from reference TRBV7-8 and TRBJ2-1, reads GAGVSQSPRYKVAKRGQDVALRCDPISGHVSLFWYQQALGQGPEFLTYFQNEAQLDKSGLPSDRFFAERPEGSVSTLKIQRTQQEDSAVYLCASSLELAANEQFFGPGTRLTVL.